In its sample, the clone carrying this T cell receptor beta chain was seen a few times. Its antigen remains unidentified. This record belongs to a study of post-analysis software for immune sequencing data. Study context: There were relapsing-remitting, secondary progressive and progressive-relapsing multiple sclerosis among the disease courses included. Points from the study as a whole: Under F measure analysis, samples from one preparation batch co-clustered strongly. Elevated frequency relative to controls characterized several TRBV segments in patients, TRBV5-6, TRBV5-1 and TRBV20-1 among them. Versus controls, multiple sclerosis patients showed significantly lower diversity (normalized Chao1).

Germline CDR1 and CDR2: SGHVS and FQNEAQ. CDR3 length: 17 amino acids. V gave up 1 base and J gave up 2 bases; unmatched junction bases: 7. Incorporated into the TCR beta cDNA libraries were unique molecular identifiers, which served to reduce PCR and sequencing biases. The source material, about 0.9 to 11 million T cells, gave rise to 500,000 or so cDNA molecules. TCRdb used MiXCR to reprocess the PCR reads, holding one entry per CDR3 protein. Of roughly 650,000 distinct CDR3 sequences listed, approximately 59% are singletons. Sequenced sample: blood. This TCR derives from a girl aged 2 to 9 with multiple sclerosis. The chain joins TRBV7-8 to TRBJ2-7; 11 bases map to TRBD2. The CDR3 DNA is TGTGCCAGCAGCTTAGGGCTAGCGGGAGGCCCGACCTACGAGCAGTACTTC. Its protein product is CASSLGLAGGPTYEQYF.